This note documents a single T cell receptor (beta chain) sequence. The CDR3 is 13 amino acids. Germline CDR1 is SGHDT and CDR2 is YYEEEE. Trimming removed 0 bases at V and 3 bases at J, with 6 bases between. Amplification used 60 Vbeta primers and 13 Jbeta primers. Per the original methods: In a later analysis, 70 million to 80 million unique TCR beta chains included roughly 11 million shared by two or more donors. Profiled with immunoSEQ multiplex PCR; TCRdb holds only in-frame clones, not every one. From that table come the V and J calls and clone size; the DNA was used to work out D and trimming. The sample yields about 200,000 clones, over 75% seen once. This entry belongs to a study of cytomegalovirus exposure and HLA in healthy donors.

The chain joins TRBV5-6 to TRBJ1-2; D uncertain. The sequencing sample was made of PBMCs. The clonotype originates from a male donor in good health and CMV-seronegative. Here the CDR3 reads CASSLDGDYGYTF. The CDR3 DNA reads as TGTGCCAGCAGCTTGGACGGTGACTATGGCTACACCTTC.